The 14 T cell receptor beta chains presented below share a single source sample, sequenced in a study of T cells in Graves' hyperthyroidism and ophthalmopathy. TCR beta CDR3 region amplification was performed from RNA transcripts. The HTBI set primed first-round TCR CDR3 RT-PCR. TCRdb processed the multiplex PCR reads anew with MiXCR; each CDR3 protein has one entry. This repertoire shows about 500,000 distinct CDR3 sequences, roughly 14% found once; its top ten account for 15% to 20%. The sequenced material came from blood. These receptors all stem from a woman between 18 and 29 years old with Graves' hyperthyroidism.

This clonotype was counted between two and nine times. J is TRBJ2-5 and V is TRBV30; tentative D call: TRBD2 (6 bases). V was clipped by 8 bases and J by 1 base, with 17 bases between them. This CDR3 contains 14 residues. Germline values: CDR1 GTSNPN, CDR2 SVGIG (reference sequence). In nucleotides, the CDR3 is TGTGCCAGGTCTTTCTCCGGGAGCCAAGAGACCCAGTACTTC. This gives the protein CARSFSGSQETQYF.

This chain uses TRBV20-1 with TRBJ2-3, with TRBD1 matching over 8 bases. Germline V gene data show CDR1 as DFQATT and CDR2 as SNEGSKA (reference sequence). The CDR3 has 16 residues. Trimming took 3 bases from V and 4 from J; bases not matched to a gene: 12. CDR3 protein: CSASGRQGLSADTQYF. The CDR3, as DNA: TGCAGTGCTAGCGGACGACAGGGGCTAAGCGCAGATACGCAGTATTTT.

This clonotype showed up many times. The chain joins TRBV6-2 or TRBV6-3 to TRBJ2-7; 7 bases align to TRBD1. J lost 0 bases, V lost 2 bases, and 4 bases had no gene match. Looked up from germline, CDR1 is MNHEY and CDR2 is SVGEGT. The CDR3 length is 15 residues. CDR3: CASSYHRDSSYEQYF. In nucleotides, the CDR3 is TGTGCCAGCAGTTACCACCGGGACAGCTCCTACGAGCAGTACTTC.

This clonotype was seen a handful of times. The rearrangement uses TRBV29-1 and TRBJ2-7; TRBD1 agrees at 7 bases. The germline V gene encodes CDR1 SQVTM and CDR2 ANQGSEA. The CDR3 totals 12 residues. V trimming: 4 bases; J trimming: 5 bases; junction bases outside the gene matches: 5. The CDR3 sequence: CSVVGTVDEQYF. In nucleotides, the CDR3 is TGCAGCGTTGTTGGGACAGTCGACGAGCAGTACTTC.

In DNA form, the CDR3 reads TGTGCCAGCACTAGACTAGCGGGAGACACCGGGGAGCTGTTTTTT. Translating gives CASTRLAGDTGELFF. The gene calls are TRBV2 and TRBJ2-2, with 12 bases identical to TRBD2. The trim removed 7 bases at V and 3 bases at J, leaving 3 bases unmatched. In germline, CDR1 is SNHLY, CDR2 FYNNEI. The CDR3 consists of 15 residues.

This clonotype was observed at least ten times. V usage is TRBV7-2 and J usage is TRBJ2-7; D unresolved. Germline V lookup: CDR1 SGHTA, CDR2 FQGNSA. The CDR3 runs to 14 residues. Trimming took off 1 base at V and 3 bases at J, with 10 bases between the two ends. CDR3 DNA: TGTGCCAGCAGCTTAGTCGGTGGTAACTACGAGCAGTACGTC. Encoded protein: CASSLVGGNYEQYV.

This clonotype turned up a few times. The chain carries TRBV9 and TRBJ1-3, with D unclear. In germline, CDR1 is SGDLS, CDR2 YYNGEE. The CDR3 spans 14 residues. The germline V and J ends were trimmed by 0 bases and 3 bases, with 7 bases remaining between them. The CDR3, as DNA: TGTGCCAGCAGCGTAGTAGGGCTTGGAAACACCATATATTTT. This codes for CASSVVGLGNTIYF.

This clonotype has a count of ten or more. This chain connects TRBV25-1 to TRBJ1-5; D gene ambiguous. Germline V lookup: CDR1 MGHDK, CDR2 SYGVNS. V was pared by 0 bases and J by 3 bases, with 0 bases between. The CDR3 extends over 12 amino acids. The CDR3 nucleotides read TGTGCCAGCAGTGAATACAATCAGCCCCAGCATTTT. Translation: CASSEYNQPQHF.

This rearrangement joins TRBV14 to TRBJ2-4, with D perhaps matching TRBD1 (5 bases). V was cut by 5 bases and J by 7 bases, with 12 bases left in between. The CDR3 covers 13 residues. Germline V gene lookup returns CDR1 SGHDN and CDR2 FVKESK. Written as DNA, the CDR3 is TGTGCCAGCAGCGGAAAGACAGTTAACATTCAGTACTTC. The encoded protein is CASSGKTVNIQYF. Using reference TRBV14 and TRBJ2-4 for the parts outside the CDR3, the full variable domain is EAGVTQFPSHSVIEKGQTVTLRCDPISGHDNLYWYRRVMGKEIKFLLHFVKESKQDESGMPNNRFLAERTGGTYSTLKVQPAELEDSGVYFCASSGKTVNIQYFGAGTRLSVL.

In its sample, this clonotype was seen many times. In DNA, the CDR3 is TGTGCCAGCAGCTTAGCGGGCGTCGCGGGGTCTAACTATGGCTACACCTTC. This codes for CASSLAGVAGSNYGYTF. The V gene is TRBV11-2, the J gene TRBJ1-2, with D uncertain. This CDR3 has 17 residues. V dropped 1 base and J dropped 0 bases, with 15 bases sitting between them. The V gene's germline CDR1 is SGHAT and CDR2 FQNNGV.

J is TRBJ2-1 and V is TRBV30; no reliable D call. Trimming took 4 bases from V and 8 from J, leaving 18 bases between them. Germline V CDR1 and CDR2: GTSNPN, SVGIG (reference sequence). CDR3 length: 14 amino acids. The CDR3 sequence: CAWTPLTHLDEQFF. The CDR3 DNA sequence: TGTGCCTGGACCCCATTGACCCATCTCGATGAGCAGTTCTTC.

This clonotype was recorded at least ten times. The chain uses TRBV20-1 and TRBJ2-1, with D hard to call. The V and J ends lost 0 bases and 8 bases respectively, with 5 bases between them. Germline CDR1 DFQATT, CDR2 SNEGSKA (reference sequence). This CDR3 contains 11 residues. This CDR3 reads CSARDPYEQFF. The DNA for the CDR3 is TGCAGTGCTAGAGATCCGTATGAGCAGTTCTTC.

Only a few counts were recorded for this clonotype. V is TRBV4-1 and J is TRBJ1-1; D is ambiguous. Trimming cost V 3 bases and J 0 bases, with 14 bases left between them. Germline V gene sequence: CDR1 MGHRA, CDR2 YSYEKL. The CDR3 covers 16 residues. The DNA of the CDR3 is TGCGCCAGCAGCCACACTAGACAAAACCTGAACACTGAAGCTTTCTTT. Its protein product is CASSHTRQNLNTEAFF.

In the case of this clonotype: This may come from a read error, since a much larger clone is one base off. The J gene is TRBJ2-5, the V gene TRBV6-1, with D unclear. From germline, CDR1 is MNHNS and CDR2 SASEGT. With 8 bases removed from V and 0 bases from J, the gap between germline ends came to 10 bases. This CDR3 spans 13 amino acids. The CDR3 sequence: CASPQEYQETQYF. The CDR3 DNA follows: TGTGCCAGCCCACAAGAGTACCAAGAGACCCAGTACTTC.